This TCR beta chain was captured in a study of control samples from healthy donors and cancer patients. This clone was seen a single time. Generated by immunoSEQ multiplex PCR, the TCRdb table keeps only in-frame clones and is missing some. The table includes 100,000 to 150,000 clones, nearly 90% detected once. CDR1 and CDR2 (germline): LNHNV, YYDKDF (reference sequence). The trim removed 6 bases at V and 3 bases at J, leaving 7 bases unmatched. The CDR3 length is 15 residues. The TCR originated in a middle-aged man with head and neck cancer. The J gene is TRBJ2-3, the V gene TRBV15, with TRBD2 identical over 9 bases. Sequences were obtained from PBMCs. Here the CDR3 DNA reads TGTGCCACCAGTCCGGCGAGCGGGAGGACAGATACGCAGTATTTT. Translated, it gives CATSPASGRTDTQYF.